This entry is about one T cell receptor beta chain. Its antigen is currently unknown. The record originates from a study of vaccination effects on CD4 cells after COVID-19. The overall study: BNT162b2 vaccine or mRNA-1273 vaccine was given to participants in two doses. Study results and limitations: Marked clonal contraction of both clone types appeared late after vaccination.

Antigen-specific CD4+ T cells were expanded with viral peptide pools in the ViraFEST assay before sequencing. It was after approximately 10 days of culture that CD4+ T cells were isolated. None of these healthy vaccinees had been infected with SARS-CoV-2 before vaccination. The researchers cultured roughly 2.2 million PBMC per well with roughly 11 IU/ml IL-2 and 8 to 10 ug/ml peptides. Half the medium was replaced with IL-2 medium on days 3 and 7. The CDR3 is 16 amino acids. CDR1 and CDR2 (germline): SGHRS, YFSETQ. J gave up 8 bases and V 3 bases, and 13 bases lay outside the gene matches. The method was immunoSEQ multiplex PCR; TCRdb's version includes in-frame clones alone and lacks a portion of them. The sample holds just under 75,000 clones; about four fifths are singletons and the top ten take roughly 2.9%.

The receptor was derived from a human donor who received a COVID-19 vaccine. V gene TRBV5-1 combines with J gene TRBJ1-4; 7 nucleotides match TRBD1. The sample in question was CD4+ T cells from PBMCs cultured with HCoV-NL63 spike peptides, obtained before COVID-19 vaccination. DNA for the CDR3: TGCGCCAGCAGCTCGCAGGAGACAGGGCGGAGGGAAAAACTGTTTTTT. It specifies CASSSQETGRREKLFF.